This TCR beta chain was obtained from a study of blood T cell repertoires in COVID-19. Study in general: Acute-phase and convalescent COVID-19 samples originated in the United States, Italy and Spain. T cells, B-cell-depleted T cells, or PBMCs provided the cDNA or gDNA that served as material.

This clone was picked up a small number of times. The CDR3 consists of 16 residues. Germline V gives CDR1 SGHRS, CDR2 YFSETQ. Trimming at V came to 0 bases and at J to 4 bases, leaving 5 bases not matched to a gene. In the study's own analysis: From reference gene primer amplification, estimates of nucleated cell counts were derived. Sequenced by immunoSEQ multiplex PCR; TCRdb stores in-frame clones only, minus some. That table supplies the V and J calls and clone size; D and trimming were determined from the DNA. The sample holds about 240,000 clones, approximately 85% seen once. The sample was peripheral blood. The chain is built from TRBV5-1 and TRBJ2-3, with 10 bases matching TRBD2. The sequence was obtained from a woman aged 55 to 70 with active or convalescent COVID-19. The CDR3, as DNA: TGCGCCAGCAGCTTGGCTGTAGCGGGGGGTCCAGATACGCAGTATTTT. Protein product: CASSLAVAGGPDTQYF.